Shown below are 26 T cell receptor beta chains from a single sample sequenced in a study of post-analysis software for immune sequencing data. Study-wide findings and caveats: Patients showed TRBV5-6, TRBV5-1 and TRBV20-1 among roughly 5 TRBV segments more frequent than in controls.

The antigens of these receptors remain unknown. Unique molecular identifiers tagged the TCR beta cDNA libraries. TCRdb re-derived calls from the PCR reads in MiXCR, one entry per CDR3 protein. This sample has about 460,000 distinct CDR3 sequences; less than 45% occur once, and the top ten carry around 10%. Sequencing was done on a sample of blood. These receptors all stem from a girl between 10 and 17 years old with multiple sclerosis.

This clonotype turned up a few times. The gene calls are TRBV12-3 or TRBV12-4 and TRBJ2-7; D not certain. This CDR3 spans 15 amino acids. V lost 6 bases to trimming and J lost 2 bases, with 17 bases between them. This CDR3 is CASSPSRSPPYEQYF. The CDR3 region has the DNA TGTGCCAGCAGCCCCTCGCGATCTCCGCCCTACGAGCAGTACTTC.

The CDR3 region has the DNA TGTGCCAGCAGCCTCCAGGACAGAGATACGCAGTATTTT. It is translated as CASSLQDRDTQYF. V is TRBV7-9 and J is TRBJ2-3, with D perhaps matching TRBD1 (6 bases). This CDR3 contains 13 residues. Per the germline V gene, CDR1 is SEHNR and CDR2 is FQNEAQ (reference sequence). V was pared by 5 bases and J by 5 bases, with 11 bases between.

CDR3 sequence reads: CSVEGLAGATDTQYF. CDR3 sequence (DNA): TGCAGCGTTGAGGGGCTAGCGGGAGCCACAGATACGCAGTATTTT. This chain connects TRBV29-1 to TRBJ2-3; 10 positions match TRBD2. From germline, CDR1 is SQVTM and CDR2 ANQGSEA. The CDR3 consists of 15 residues. V lost 3 bases, J lost 2 bases, and 5 bases stayed unmatched.

The gene calls are TRBV29-1 and TRBJ1-1; D remains ambiguous. Germline CDR1 and CDR2: SQVTM and ANQGSEA. V was cut by 4 bases and J by 7 bases, with 10 bases left in between. The CDR3 contains 11 residues. CDR3 nucleotide sequence: TGCAGCGTTGGGGAGGGCGGTGAAGCTTTCTTT. It is translated as CSVGEGGEAFF.

There are a few counts of this clonotype. This chain joins TRBV7-9 and TRBJ1-2; 8 bases align to TRBD1. CDR1 is SEHNR, CDR2 FQNEAQ, per germline (reference sequence). The junction had 6 bases not matched to a gene; V was cut back by 5 bases and J by 4 bases. CDR3 length equals 14 residues. The CDR3 nucleotides read TGTGCCAGCAGCCCGGAACAGGGGGGCTATGGCTACACCTTC. Protein product: CASSPEQGGYGYTF.

V is TRBV5-5 and J is TRBJ1-2; unclear D gene. Germline lookup yields CDR1 SGHKS and CDR2 YYEKEE (reference sequence). V dropped 1 base and J dropped 8 bases, with 6 bases sitting between them. This CDR3 is 11 amino acids long. The CDR3 nucleotides read TGTGCCAGCAGCTTGACGGCCGGCTACACCTTC. Its translation: CASSLTAGYTF.

Notes on this clonotype: An end of the junction differs from the germline gene, which may be a read error. The chain employs TRBV10-3 and TRBJ2-5, with D possibly TRBD2 on 5 matching bases. The J call is in doubt because the DNA end fits TRBJ2-7 better. Germline CDR1 ENHRY, CDR2 SYGVKD. CDR3 length: 13 residues. As DNA, the CDR3 is TGTGCCATCCGTGAACTAGTTACCTACGAGCAGTACTTC. It codes for CAIRELVTYEQYF.

The V and J genes are TRBV6-5 and TRBJ1-1, with a possible D match to TRBD1 (6 bases). The CDR3 is 18 residues long. The germline V gene has CDR1 MNHEY and CDR2 SVGAGI. The V end lost 2 bases, the J end lost 3 bases, and 22 bases lay between the germline ends. This CDR3 is CASSYDLGRGLKDTEAFF. Here the CDR3 DNA reads TGTGCCAGCAGTTACGACCTAGGCCGGGGGCTTAAAGACACTGAAGCTTTCTTT.

The CDR3 DNA sequence: TGCAGTGCTCCGAGGCCCGGAAAATTTGGCTACACCTTC. It encodes CSAPRPGKFGYTF. This chain joins TRBV20-1 and TRBJ1-2; D is ambiguous. Trimming shortened V by 5 bases and J by 7 bases, and 17 bases separated the two germline ends. CDR3 length: 13 residues. Germline V lookup: CDR1 DFQATT, CDR2 SNEGSKA (reference sequence).

Only one count was recorded for this clonotype. The chain has TRBV20-1 and TRBJ2-1; TRBD2 might be the D (5 bases). Germline assignment: CDR1 DFQATT and CDR2 SNEGSKA (reference sequence). This CDR3 has 15 residues. The ends were cut back, 2 bases at V and 2 bases at J, with 13 bases in the middle. CDR3 loop: CSARNLASPYNEQFF. CDR3 DNA: TGCAGTGCTAGAAACTTAGCGAGCCCCTACAATGAGCAGTTCTTC.

This chain links TRBV24-1 with TRBJ2-5; 13 bases agree with TRBD2. V lost 3 bases, J lost 4 bases, and 1 base stayed unmatched. CDR3 length: 15 residues. CDR1 and CDR2 (germline): KGHDR, SFDVKD. CDR3: CATSDRTSGRETQYF. CDR3 bases: TGTGCCACCAGTGATAGGACTAGCGGGAGAGAGACCCAGTACTTC.

The V and J genes are TRBV9 and TRBJ2-1, with 8 bases that match TRBD2. The end of the DNA is better explained by TRBJ2-7, so the J call may be wrong. Germline loops: CDR1 SGDLS, CDR2 YYNGEE. The CDR3 contains 18 residues. CDR3 nucleotides: TGTGCCAGCAGCGCAACGATACGACTAAGCGGGAGTTCCAATGAGCAGTACTTC. This codes for CASSATIRLSGSSNEQYF.

In its sample, this clonotype was seen a few times. V gene TRBV5-1 combines with J gene TRBJ2-1; maybe TRBD1 (6 bases). Trimming left V 0 bases short and J 0 bases short, with 13 bases between. Germline assignment: CDR1 SGHRS and CDR2 YFSETQ. This CDR3 region has 17 residues. The CDR3, as DNA: TGCGCCAGCAGCTTGGGGTGGGGGCTCCTCTCCTACAATGAGCAGTTCTTC. This sequence encodes CASSLGWGLLSYNEQFF. Using reference TRBV5-1 and TRBJ2-1 for the parts outside the CDR3, the full variable domain is KAGVTQTPRYLIKTRGQQVTLSCSPISGHRSVSWYQQTPGQGLQFLFEYFSETQRNKGNFPGRFSGRQFSNSRSEMNVSTLELGDSALYLCASSLGWGLLSYNEQFFGPGTRLTVL.

This clonotype was seen a handful of times. V gene TRBV10-3 combines with J gene TRBJ2-1; D is ambiguous. The CDR3 has 14 residues. V was pared by 4 bases and J by 0 bases, with 7 bases between. Germline assignment: CDR1 ENHRY and CDR2 SYGVKD. The DNA for the CDR3 is TGTGCCATCAGTGGTGGCCTCTCCTACAATGAGCAGTTCTTC. Amino acids: CAISGGLSYNEQFF.

This chain uses TRBV7-9 with TRBJ2-3; tentative D call: TRBD2 (5 bases). Trimming took 8 bases from V and 6 from J, leaving 15 bases between them. The CDR3 has 13 residues. CDR1 SEHNR and CDR2 FQNEAQ come from the germline V gene (reference sequence). CDR3 amino acids: CASLAGVDDTQYF. Written as DNA, the CDR3 is TGTGCCAGCCTAGCCGGGGTGGATGATACGCAGTATTTT.

Remarks on this clonotype: The germline gene is not matched at one end of the junction; a read error may be the cause. This chain uses TRBV12-3 or TRBV12-4 with TRBJ2-1; 10 bases are shared with TRBD2. CDR3 length: 13 residues. The CDR3 sequence: CVSSFLAGDEQFF. CDR3 nucleotides: TGTGTCAGCAGTTTCCTAGCGGGAGATGAGCAGTTCTTC.

V and J are TRBV5-4 and TRBJ2-3, with TRBD2 matching 7 bases. CDR1 and CDR2 (germline): SGHNT, YYREEE (reference sequence). This CDR3 is 15 amino acids long. Germline trimming cut 1 base from V and 2 bases from J; bases unmatched to any gene: 4. The chain's CDR3 is CASSLTSALTDTQYF. The CDR3 bases are TGTGCCAGCAGCTTGACTAGCGCCCTCACAGATACGCAGTATTTT. Full variable domain (outside the CDR3, taken from reference TRBV5-4 and TRBJ2-3): ETGVTQSPTHLIKTRGQQVTLRCSSQSGHNTVSWYQQALGQGPQFIFQYYREEENGRGNFPPRFSGLQFPNYSSELNVNALELDDSALYLCASSLTSALTDTQYFGPGTRLTVL.

This clonotype was counted between two and nine times. CDR3 amino acids: CSFRQGEQYF. The DNA of the CDR3 is TGCAGTTTCAGACAGGGCGAGCAGTACTTC. The chain uses TRBV20-1 and TRBJ2-7, with 7 bases fitting TRBD1. J was trimmed by 6 bases and V by 8 bases; bases with no gene match: 4. The length of the CDR3 is 10 residues. Germline-derived CDR1 and CDR2 are DFQATT and SNEGSKA (reference sequence).

The rearrangement uses TRBV7-8 and TRBJ2-5; D remains ambiguous. The J call may be wrong; the DNA end is better matched by TRBJ2-7. CDR3 length: 13 amino acids. CDR1 SGHVS and CDR2 FQNEAQ come from the germline V gene. CDR3 in DNA: TGTGCCAGCAGCTTGGCGGAAGGGTCCGAGCAGTACTTC. Its protein is CASSLAEGSEQYF.

The chain carries TRBV27 and TRBJ2-3; 7 positions match TRBD2. Trimming removed 5 bases from V and 4 bases from J; junction bases left unmatched: 6. The CDR3 sequence is 14 residues long. The V gene's germline CDR1 is MNHEY and CDR2 SMNVEV (reference sequence). DNA of the CDR3: TGTGCCAGCAGTCCGGGACTATGGTCAGATACGCAGTATTTT. This gives the protein CASSPGLWSDTQYF.

This clonotype appeared a few times. The rearrangement links TRBV10-3 to TRBJ2-7, with D perhaps TRBD2 (5 bases). The CDR3 runs 13 residues. CDR1 is ENHRY, CDR2 SYGVKD, per germline. Trimming removed 9 bases at V and 5 bases at J, with 17 bases between. The CDR3: CAMKDRESDEQYF. The CDR3 coding sequence is TGTGCCATGAAAGATAGGGAGTCTGACGAGCAGTACTTC.

This clonotype has more than one count but fewer than ten. This chain links TRBV3-1 with TRBJ2-7, with TRBD2 as a possible D gene (6 bases). The CDR3 has 13 residues. V was clipped by 3 bases and J by 3 bases, with 9 bases between them. Germline-derived CDR1 and CDR2 are LGHDT and YNNKEL (reference sequence). For the CDR3, the DNA is TGTGCCAGCAGCCAGGGGCGGGGCTACGAGCAGTACTTC. Amino acids: CASSQGRGYEQYF.

The chain couples TRBV20-1 to TRBJ2-4; D is perhaps TRBD2 (7 bases). Trimming took 6 bases from V and 1 from J, leaving 19 bases between them. The CDR3 extends over 16 amino acids. In germline, CDR1 is DFQATT, CDR2 SNEGSKA (reference sequence). Here the CDR3 DNA reads TGCAGTGCAAAGCGGGCGGGGGCCAGGGCCAAAAACATTCAGTACTTC. As protein: CSAKRAGARAKNIQYF.

The chain recombines TRBV12-3 or TRBV12-4 with TRBJ2-3; D gene ambiguous. The V end was cut by 5 bases, the J end by 6 bases, with 12 bases between. The CDR3 spans 13 residues. CDR3 in amino acids: CASSPTDIDTQYF. The CDR3 DNA reads as TGTGCCAGCAGTCCCACTGACATCGATACGCAGTATTTT.

This rearrangement joins TRBV4-2 to TRBJ2-5; 11 bases agree with TRBD2. The J call is in doubt because the DNA end fits TRBJ2-7 better. The CDR3 totals 15 residues. Per the germline V gene, CDR1 is LGHNA and CDR2 is YNFKEQ. The chain's CDR3 is CASSQEGLADYEQYF. The CDR3 nucleotides are TGTGCCAGCAGCCAAGAGGGACTAGCGGATTACGAGCAGTACTTC.

This clonotype was picked up a small number of times. The genes are TRBV28 and TRBJ2-1; no firm D call. Trimming took off 6 bases at V and 2 bases at J, with 20 bases between the two ends. Germline lookup yields CDR1 MDHEN and CDR2 SYDVKM. The CDR3 loop spans 17 amino acids. Here the CDR3 reads CASSPPDTSKTYNEQFF. In DNA, the CDR3 is TGTGCCAGCAGCCCACCCGACACCTCCAAAACCTACAATGAGCAGTTCTTC.